The entry below describes one T cell receptor (beta chain). Profiling relied on immunoSEQ multiplex PCR, and the TCRdb table lists in-frame clones only, not all of them. The profile shows around 180,000 clones, 70% to 85% of them singletons. Two negative PCRs, clearance, or symptom resolution had been documented for recovered Cohort 3 donors. These data belong to a study of blood T cell repertoires in COVID-19. The CDR3 runs to 15 residues. V was clipped by 4 bases and J by 0 bases, with 12 bases between them. Germline V gives CDR1 KGHSH, CDR2 LQKENI. Sequenced sample: PBMCs or T cells enriched from blood (not recorded which). The rearrangement joins TRBV18 to TRBJ1-2; D perhaps matches TRBD1 (6 bases). This TCR came from a man between 45 and 60 years old who had recovered from COVID-19. The CDR3 nucleotides read TGTGCCAGCTCACAACGGGAGGGGGCTAACTATGGCTACACCTTC. It translates to CASSQREGANYGYTF.